This T cell receptor (beta chain) was found in a study of Ad26.COV2.S vaccination and SARS-CoV-2 variants. In the study overall: Ad26.COV2.S was injected intramuscularly once or twice, 56 days apart.

This CDR3 spans 13 amino acids. The V end lost 3 bases, the J end lost 12 bases, and 15 bases lay between the germline ends. CDR1 and CDR2 (germline): LNHDA, SQIVND (reference sequence). A remark on this clone: Its antigen is unknown.

Here immunoSEQ multiplex PCR was the method, and the copy in TCRdb shows in-frame clones only, minus some. The table includes 360,000 or so clones, approximately 89% detected once. General observations from the study: After vaccination, substantial breadth of spike-specific CD8+ and CD4+ responses was reported.

Treatment in this sample: 19 received Ad26.COV2.S at low or high dose, single or two shots; 5 received placebo; per-sample allocation not given. Sampling was done on day 63 after the first vaccine or placebo injection. V usage is TRBV19 and J usage is TRBJ2-1; weak D call: TRBD1 (5 bases). The specimen was peripheral blood, collected in a trial of Ad26.COV2.S vaccine versus placebo. This receptor was identified in a person between 18 and 65 years old who received the Ad26.COV2.S COVID-19 vaccine or a placebo. CDR3 nucleotides: TGTGCCAGTAGTATTTTCAGCGCCAGGGTGCAGTTCTTC. It codes for CASSIFSARVQFF. Looking up the rest from reference TRBV19 and TRBJ2-1 gives the full variable domain: DGGITQSPKYLFRKEGQNVTLSCEQNLNHDAMYWYRQDPGQGLRLIYYSQIVNDFQKGDIAEGYSVSREKKESFPLTVTSAQKNPTAFYLCASSIFSARVQFFGPGTRLTVL.